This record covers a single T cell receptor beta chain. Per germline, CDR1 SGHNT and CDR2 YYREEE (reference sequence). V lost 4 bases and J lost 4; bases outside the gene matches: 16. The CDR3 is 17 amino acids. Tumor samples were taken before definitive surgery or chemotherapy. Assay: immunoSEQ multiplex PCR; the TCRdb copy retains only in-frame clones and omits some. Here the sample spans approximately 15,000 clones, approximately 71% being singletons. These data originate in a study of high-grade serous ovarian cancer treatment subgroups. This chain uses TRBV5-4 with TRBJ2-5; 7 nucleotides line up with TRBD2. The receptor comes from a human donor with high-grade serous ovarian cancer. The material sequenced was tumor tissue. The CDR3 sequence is CASSPAPRGRGVETQYF. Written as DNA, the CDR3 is TGTGCCAGCAGCCCCGCCCCTCGGGGACGGGGGGTAGAGACCCAGTACTTC.